This paragraph covers one T cell receptor (beta chain) sequence. Its antigen is currently unknown. This specimen comes from a study of cytomegalovirus exposure and HLA in healthy donors. General study findings and limits: First-cohort TCR clusters tended to co-occur in the approximately 110 validation repertoires, a later analysis found. CMV antigen specificity of three CMV-associated chains was confirmed in vitro. The classifier, whose performance was assessed in both the original and validation cohorts, reportedly diagnosed cytomegalovirus status with high specificity and sensitivity.

Only in-frame clones appear in the TCRdb table, and some are missing; sequencing was by immunoSEQ multiplex PCR. Among fewer than 250,000 clones listed, around nine tenths were seen once. The V gene's germline CDR1 is MNHEY and CDR2 SMNVEV (reference sequence). This CDR3 region has 14 residues. V lost 6 bases and J lost 5; bases outside the gene matches: 9. Sequencing used PBMCs. The origin of this receptor is a man aged 18 to 29 in good health and CMV-seronegative. The gene calls are TRBV27 and TRBJ2-7; 8 bases are shared with TRBD1. The CDR3 loop is CASRPKDRAHEQYF. In DNA form, the CDR3 reads TGTGCCAGCAGACCAAAGGACAGGGCCCACGAGCAGTACTTC.